The present T cell receptor (beta chain) was sequenced within a study of identical twins. With 2 bases clipped from V and 4 bases from J, the junction kept 8 bases outside the gene matches. Germline loops: CDR1 GTSNPN, CDR2 SVGIG (reference sequence). The CDR3 extends over 15 amino acids. Template switching added a universal primer site, and cDNA bore unique molecular identifiers. TCRdb re-called the 5' RACE reads through MiXCR, storing one row per CDR3 protein. In the table there are about 790,000 distinct CDR3 sequences, roughly 18% of which are singletons. The same data also went into a second study, on T cells expressing NK-cell markers. That work contributes: More than 5 donors showed dominant NKG2C+ clonotypes comprising roughly 1.0-7.5% of their CD8+ T cells. In a handful of donors, dominant clonotypes made up roughly 25-60.1% of CD3+CD56-NKG2C+ cells. What remained unclear was the HCMV specificity of expanded NKG2C+ T cell clones.

Sequencing was performed on PBMCs. The receptor's source is a woman between 18 and 29 years old in good health. The chain couples TRBV30 to TRBJ2-1; TRBD1 matches at 7 bases. For the CDR3, the DNA is TGTGCCTGGAGTCTCGACAGGGACGTGTACAATGAGCAGTTCTTC. It is translated as CAWSLDRDVYNEQFF. Full variable domain (remainder filled in from reference TRBV30 and TRBJ2-1): SQTIHQWPATLVQPVGSPLSLECTVEGTSNPNLYWYRQAAGRGLQLLFYSVGIGQISSEVPQNLSASRPQDRQFILSSKKLLLSDSGFYLCAWSLDRDVYNEQFFGPGTRLTVL.